The 24 T cell receptor beta chains reported below all come from one sample, sequenced in a study of regulatory T cells in long-lasting Graves disease. Arm-PCR of CDR3 regions and iRepertoire HTBI primers were used to build TCR beta libraries. TCRdb reprocessed the multiplex PCR reads with MiXCR, giving one entry per CDR3 protein. In the table there are approximately 350,000 distinct CDR3 sequences, about 23% of which are singletons. Time point: persistent/refractory GD, antithyroid drugs over 5 years with positive TRAb. TCR sequences were obtained from RNA taken from PBMCs. The sequences come from peripheral blood mononuclear cells (PBMCs), collected when the disease was refractory, from a patient treated with antithyroid drugs. Every receptor here comes from a woman aged 40-49 years with Graves disease.

This clonotype has a handful of counts. The chain recombines TRBV10-3 with TRBJ1-6, with TRBD1 matching 7 bases. Germline V gene lookup returns CDR1 ENHRY and CDR2 SYGVKD. CDR3 length: 14 residues. J lost 6 bases, V lost 3 bases, and 2 bases had no gene match. The DNA for the CDR3 is TGTGCCATCAGTGAAAGACAGGGTAATTCACCCCTCCACTTT. This codes for CAISERQGNSPLHF.

The rearrangement uses TRBV6-1 and TRBJ2-1; no reliable D call. Trimming took 4 bases from V and 0 from J, leaving 10 bases between them. Germline CDR1 reads MNHNS; CDR2 reads SASEGT. The length of the CDR3 is 15 residues. The DNA of the CDR3 is TGTGCCAGCAGTGTGTCGGAGTACTCCTACAATGAGCAGTTCTTC. It translates to CASSVSEYSYNEQFF.

This clonotype was counted only a few times. The chain is built from TRBV15 and TRBJ2-7, with 8 bases matching TRBD2. The germline CDR1 and CDR2 sequences are LNHNV and YYDKDF (reference sequence). The CDR3 loop spans 14 amino acids. With 5 bases clipped from V and 3 bases from J, the junction kept 6 bases outside the gene matches. Written as DNA, the CDR3 is TGTGCCACCAGCGACGGGAGGGATCTCTACGAGCAGTACTTC. It encodes CATSDGRDLYEQYF.

This sequence joins TRBV5-1 and TRBJ2-5; D is perhaps TRBD1 (6 bases). CDR3 size: 13 residues. The germline CDR1 and CDR2 sequences are SGHRS and YFSETQ. V was cut by 3 bases and J by 5 bases, with 11 bases left in between. CDR3 in DNA: TGCGCCAGCAGCTCAGGGGATTTGGAGACCCAGTACTTC. This gives the protein CASSSGDLETQYF.

Only a few counts were recorded for this clonotype. The chain couples TRBV12-3 or TRBV12-4 to TRBJ2-7; no clear D. V dropped 5 bases and J dropped 3 bases, with 20 bases sitting between them. The CDR3 covers 16 residues. The CDR3 bases are TGTGCCAGCAGTCTCGGTCTGCGGTGGAGTAGCTACGAGCAGTACTTC. This gives the protein CASSLGLRWSSYEQYF.

Worth noting for this clonotype: The conserved phenylalanine or tryptophan is not found at the CDR3 terminus, so this likely reflects a read error. This sequence joins TRBV28 and TRBJ1-1, with D tentatively TRBD1 (5 bases). This CDR3 comprises 15 residues. Germline assignment: CDR1 MDHEN and CDR2 SYDVKM. With 8 bases removed from V and 3 bases from J, the gap between germline ends came to 19 bases. The CDR3 sequence: CASSIASTGDTEAFS. CDR3 bases: TGTGCCAGCTCAATCGCCTCAACGGGGGACACTGAAGCTTTCTCT.

This chain connects TRBV20-1 to TRBJ2-7; perhaps TRBD2 as D (5 bases). Trimming took 3 bases from V and 2 from J, leaving 20 bases between them. The germline gives CDR1 DFQATT, CDR2 SNEGSKA (reference sequence). CDR3 length: 16 amino acids. The CDR3 loop reads CSASREIWRAAYEQYF. The CDR3 region has the DNA TGCAGTGCTAGTAGGGAAATTTGGCGGGCAGCCTACGAGCAGTACTTC.

This rearrangement joins TRBV18 to TRBJ1-1; no definite D call. The CDR3 spans 13 residues. Trimming removed 3 bases from V and 2 bases from J, with 7 bases in between. Germline loops: CDR1 KGHSH, CDR2 LQKENI. The CDR3 protein is CASSPMINTEAFF. Written as DNA, the CDR3 is TGTGCCAGCTCACCCATGATAAACACTGAAGCTTTCTTT.

There are many counts of this clonotype. The chain combines TRBV12-3 or TRBV12-4 with TRBJ2-4, with unresolved D. The V gene lost 4 bases and the J gene lost 1 base, with 11 bases spanning the gap. The CDR3 runs 15 residues. The CDR3 reads CASSSNPDAKNIQYF. Written as DNA, the CDR3 is TGTGCCAGCAGTTCCAATCCGGACGCCAAAAACATTCAGTACTTC.

Many counts were recorded for this clonotype. The chain combines TRBV29-1 with TRBJ1-4, with TRBD1 as a possible D gene (6 bases). V lost 3 bases and J 5 bases, leaving 13 bases between the germline ends. CDR1 and CDR2 from the germline V gene are SQVTM and ANQGSEA. The CDR3 totals 14 residues. CDR3 DNA sequence: TGCAGCGTTGAGATGGGGCAGGGGAATGAAAAACTGTTTTTT. Protein sequence: CSVEMGQGNEKLFF.

This clonotype was recorded many times. The chain couples TRBV28 to TRBJ2-4, with 7 bases matching TRBD1. CDR3 length equals 13 residues. Trimming cost V 6 bases and J 7 bases; bases outside gene matches: 6. CDR1 and CDR2 (germline): MDHEN, SYDVKM. The CDR3 DNA reads as TGTGCCAGCAGGACAGGGCCGGGGAACATTCAGTACTTC. It yields the protein CASRTGPGNIQYF.

The chain has TRBV7-8 and TRBJ2-1; no firm D call. Germline values: CDR1 SGHVS, CDR2 FQNEAQ. This CDR3 is built from 12 residues. V was pared by 8 bases and J by 8 bases, with 13 bases between. The CDR3 DNA follows: TGTGCCAGCTCGACCTCCGTCCATGAGCAGTTCTTC. It codes for CASSTSVHEQFF.

This clonotype was observed many times. The chain carries TRBV20-1 and TRBJ2-5, with TRBD1 as a possible D gene (6 bases). Trimming shortened V by 5 bases and J by 5 bases, and 18 bases separated the two germline ends. Germline CDR1 is DFQATT and CDR2 is SNEGSKA (reference sequence). CDR3 size: 14 residues. CDR3 sequence (DNA): TGCAGTGCTCCTAGGCAGGCTAGGGGGGAGACCCAGTACTTC. It is translated as CSAPRQARGETQYF.

With respect to this clonotype: The junction differs from germline at one of its ends, possibly a read error. The rearrangement uses TRBV19 and TRBJ2-5, with TRBD2 identical over 8 bases. In germline, CDR1 is LNHDA, CDR2 SQIVND (reference sequence). CDR3 length equals 13 residues. CDR3 sequence: CASSRGLPGLVHF. Here the CDR3 DNA reads TGTGCCAGTAGTAGAGGACTCCCGGGACTAGTGCACTTC.

The chain recombines TRBV25-1 with TRBJ2-6; TRBD2 is a possible D gene (6 bases). With 1 base removed from V and 4 bases from J, the gap between germline ends came to 14 bases. Germline assignment: CDR1 MGHDK and CDR2 SYGVNS. The CDR3 runs to 17 residues. The CDR3 DNA follows: TGTGCCAGCAGTGAATTGGGCGGGGCGCGAGGGGCCAACGTCCTGACTTTC. Protein sequence: CASSELGGARGANVLTF.

This clonotype has only a few counts. This rearrangement joins TRBV4-1 to TRBJ2-5; a possible D gene is TRBD2 (6 bases). The germline V gene encodes CDR1 MGHRA and CDR2 YSYEKL. The ends were cut back, 4 bases at V and 2 bases at J, with 11 bases in the middle. This CDR3 contains 14 residues. DNA of the CDR3: TGCGCCAGCAGCCCCAACCTAGCGCAAGAGACCCAGTACTTC. It encodes CASSPNLAQETQYF.

V is TRBV19 and J is TRBJ2-7; 9 bases agree with TRBD1. CDR3 length equals 15 residues. With 3 bases clipped from V and 1 base from J, the junction kept 4 bases outside the gene matches. Germline V lookup: CDR1 LNHDA, CDR2 SQIVND (reference sequence). CDR3 nucleotides: TGTGCCAGTAGTATTGGACAGGGGATTTCCTACGAGCAGTACTTC. It specifies CASSIGQGISYEQYF.

The rearrangement links TRBV20-1 to TRBJ1-5; D possibly corresponds to TRBD1 (5 bases). The CDR3 has 13 amino acids. The V gene's germline CDR1 is DFQATT and CDR2 SNEGSKA (reference sequence). V was pared by 3 bases and J by 7 bases, with 13 bases between. The CDR3 coding sequence is TGCAGTGCTAGTCCCCCGGGGGTCCAGCCCCAGCATTTT. Translating gives CSASPPGVQPQHF.

Many counts were recorded for this clonotype. The genes are TRBV12-3 or TRBV12-4 and TRBJ2-7, with 9 bases identical to TRBD1. The J segment lost 6 bases and the V segment lost 6 bases, leaving 12 bases of the junction unmatched. This CDR3 is 15 amino acids long. CDR3 nucleotides: TGTGCCAGCAGCCCCCACCGGGACAGGGAAGGCGAGCAGTACTTC. Amino acid sequence: CASSPHRDREGEQYF.

There are many counts of this clonotype. The rearrangement links TRBV10-3 to TRBJ2-7, with TRBD2 matching over 14 bases. Germline V gives CDR1 ENHRY, CDR2 SYGVKD. This CDR3 spans 15 amino acids. V gave up 7 bases and J gave up 5 bases; unmatched junction bases: 7. CDR3 DNA sequence: TGTGCCATCACCGGACTAGCGGGAGGCCAAAACGAGCAGTACTTC. This sequence encodes CAITGLAGGQNEQYF.

This chain connects TRBV3-1 to TRBJ1-2, with a possible D match to TRBD1 (5 bases). The V gene lost 0 bases and the J gene lost 2 bases, with 13 bases spanning the gap. This CDR3 contains 16 residues. Germline V CDR1 and CDR2: LGHDT, YNNKEL (reference sequence). DNA of the CDR3: TGTGCCAGCAGCCAAGACTGGGGGACTCCCAACTATGGCTACACCTTC. Translating it yields CASSQDWGTPNYGYTF.

This clonotype was seen ten or more times. The chain has TRBV6-1 and TRBJ1-4, with TRBD1 identical over 7 bases. Per the germline V gene, CDR1 is MNHNS and CDR2 is SASEGT. V was pared by 6 bases and J by 5 bases, with 12 bases of the junction left unmatched. The CDR3 is 16 residues long. The CDR3 sequence is CASRILPGQRNEKLFF. The CDR3 bases are TGTGCCAGCAGGATCCTTCCGGGACAGCGAAATGAAAAACTGTTTTTT.

This clonotype has just one count. V and J are TRBV4-1 and TRBJ2-5; 8 nucleotides agree with TRBD1. CDR3 length: 14 amino acids. Germline V CDR1 and CDR2: MGHRA, YSYEKL. V was clipped by 1 base and J by 6 bases; unmatched bases: 4. CDR3 sequence reads: CASSQGQGAKTQYF. The CDR3, as DNA: TGCGCCAGCAGCCAAGGGCAGGGGGCGAAGACCCAGTACTTC.

This clonotype appeared a few times. The chain is built from TRBV6-1 and TRBJ2-3; 8 bases line up with TRBD2. The junction had 10 bases not matched to a gene; V was cut back by 7 bases and J by 4 bases. The CDR3 runs to 15 residues. Germline V CDR1 and CDR2: MNHNS, SASEGT. CDR3 sequence reads: CASKRAGASSDTQYF. For the CDR3, the DNA is TGTGCCAGCAAACGAGCGGGAGCTTCGTCAGATACGCAGTATTTT.